This T cell receptor (beta chain) was sequenced for a study of T cell responses to AZD1222 COVID-19 vaccine (dated by TCRdb to 2020 to 2023). The study in broad terms: A total of 230 or so trial participants underwent TCR sequencing, of whom around 200 received two doses of AZD1222 and about 25 received two doses of the MenACWY control vaccine. Trial participants were enrolled by age into subgroups of 18-55, 56-69 and 70-plus years, and around 150, 29 and 61 TCR-sequenced participants, respectively, were included in these subgroups. On the study overall, not on this receptor specifically: Conclusions about previously exposed vaccinees were limited because only six AZD1222 recipients were SARS-CoV-2 seropositive at baseline. Epitopes outside the regions mutated in the B.1.351 and B.1.1.7 variants were reportedly recognized by nearly half of the unique spike-specific TCRs. The 56-69-year group was small, and its depth increase did not reach significance, likely because of low power. The vaccine-associated CD4 TCRs covered the entire spike protein, and the dominant responses fell in regions 160-218 and 743-854. Because no day 14 peak-response samples were available, repertoires were characterized only after the peak T cell response. Participants were mostly white British, with more females than males. The authors suggested clonal diversity may have been underestimated. A significant rise in spike-specific TCR breadth and depth was observed after two AZD1222 doses relative to day 0 and relative to MenACWY recipients.

In light of the paper, this sample's time point label describes: baseline before first vaccination. The treatment or condition label on this specimen signifies: meningococcal conjugate vaccine given as trial control. Vaccinee samples were obtained from the UK trials COV001 and COV002, which included a single-blind randomized controlled phase 2/3 trial of AZD1222 (ChAdOx1 nCoV-19) in healthy adults. Trial participant PBMC samples were collected at day 0 and day 28 after the second dose for TCRbeta chain sequencing. Counted from cysteine to phenylalanine, this CDR3 has 14 amino acids. Left in the record is the CDR3 DNA by itself, 42 bases read in frame from the first base. Germline trimming amounts to 5 bases on V and 4 bases on J, with 6 as the count of junction bases outside the gene matches. CDR1 and CDR2 are drawn from the germline V gene (reference sequence): PRHDT, FYEKMQ. The CDR3 regions of human TCRbeta chains were analyzed by immunosequencing. The authors processed their data as follows. TCRs in the repertoires were matched against a reference library of SARS-CoV-2-specific TCRs that had been generated with the MIRA antigen-specificity platform. Breadth meant the fraction of unique TCRs that were SARS-CoV-2-associated, whereas depth meant the fraction of total T cells that were SARS-CoV-2-associated. Each spike-specific TCR was assigned to its reactive spike region and to a CD4 or CD8 class using the MIRA data. Log10-transformed breadth and depth values were compared by one-way ANOVA with Sidak's multiple comparisons tests. TCRdb's version of the immuneACCESS table is confined to in-frame rearrangements and falls short of the full clone set. An unresolved V gene accounts for under half of the shortfall where checked; the remainder is of unknown origin. That table is the source of V, J and clone size, and D and trimming were worked out from the DNA. The sample table contains 120,000 to 150,000 clones; only one count was recorded for roughly 80% of them. The top ten clones comprise less than 5% of the sample.

This clone was picked up a small number of times. No antigen is known for it. The sample holds no much larger clone one base away, and base qualities are not on file. The sequence joins TRBV13 to TRBJ2-5; TRBD1 agrees with 8 junctional bases. The sequenced sample was peripheral blood, obtained on day 0 of MenACWY control vaccination. The TCR sequence derives from an adult in good health. The nucleotide sequence reads as follows: TGTGCCAGCAGCAAAGACAGGGGCGGAGAGACCCAGTACTTC. Its translation is CASSKDRGGETQYF.